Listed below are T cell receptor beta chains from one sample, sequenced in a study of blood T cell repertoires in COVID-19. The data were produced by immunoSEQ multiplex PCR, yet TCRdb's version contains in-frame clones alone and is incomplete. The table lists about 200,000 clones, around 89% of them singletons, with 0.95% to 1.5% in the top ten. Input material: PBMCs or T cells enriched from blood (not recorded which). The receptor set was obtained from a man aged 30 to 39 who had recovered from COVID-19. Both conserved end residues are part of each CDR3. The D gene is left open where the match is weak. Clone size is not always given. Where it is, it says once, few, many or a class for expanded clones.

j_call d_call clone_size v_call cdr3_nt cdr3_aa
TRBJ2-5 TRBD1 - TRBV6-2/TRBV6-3 TGTGCCAGCAGCCGGGGGACAGGGGCAGTAGAGACCCAGTACTTC CASSRGTGAVETQYF
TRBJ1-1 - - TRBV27 TGTGCCAGCGTGCGCGGGCTGCCAAGGGTCGGCACTGAAGCTTTCTTT CASVRGLPRVGTEAFF
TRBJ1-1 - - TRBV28 TGTGCCAGCAGTTTAGGACTTAACACTGAAGCTTTCTTT CASSLGLNTEAFF
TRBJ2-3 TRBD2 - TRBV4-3 TGCGCCAGCAGCCAAGATCTAGCGGGGGGGGGAGATACGCAGTATTTT CASSQDLAGGGDTQYF
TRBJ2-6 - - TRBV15 TGTGCCACCAGCGGGCAGCTAGGGGCCAACGTCCTGACTTTC CATSGQLGANVLTF
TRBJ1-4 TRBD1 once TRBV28 TGTGCCAGCAGCCCCGGGACAGTAGGCGAAAAACTGTTTTTT CASSPGTVGEKLFF
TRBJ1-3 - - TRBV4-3 TGCGCCAGCAGCCCAAACGGGGGGGCCTCTGGAAACACCATATATTTT CASSPNGGASGNTIYF
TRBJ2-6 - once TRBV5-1 TGCGCCAGCAGCTTGTCCGCGGGTACTGGGGCCAACGTCCTGACTTTC CASSLSAGTGANVLTF
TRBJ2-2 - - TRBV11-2 TGTGCCAGCAGCTTTCGGGGTAGGGGGTACGGGGAGCTGTTTTTT CASSFRGRGYGELFF
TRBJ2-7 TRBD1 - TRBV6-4 TGTGCCAGCAGGGTCCGGGACAGGGTGTACGAGCAGTACTTC CASRVRDRVYEQYF
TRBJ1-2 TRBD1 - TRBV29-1 TGCAGCGTCGTGACAGGGCTGGATGGCTACACCTTC CSVVTGLDGYTF